Listed here are 20 T cell receptor beta chains from one sample, sequenced in a study of T cell repertoires in cytomegalovirus infection. Their specific antigens are unknown. TCRdb reprocessed the reads via MiXCR and lists one record per CDR3 protein. The sample lists about half a million distinct CDR3 sequences, more than 30% occurring once. The sample consisted of cultured PBMCs, taken from culture after CMV antigen stimulation. The source is a human donor in good health (CMV status not recorded). Some clones in this sample may be carry-over from other donors' samples.

A few counts support this clonotype. The chain joins TRBV2 to TRBJ2-7; no firm D call. Looked up from germline, CDR1 is SNHLY and CDR2 is FYNNEI. There are 12 residues in the CDR3. V was trimmed by 4 bases and J by 6 bases, leaving 10 bases between them. The CDR3, as DNA: TGTGCCAGCAGTGCGACCCCTCCCGAGCAGTACGTC. Encoded protein: CASSATPPEQYV.

This clonotype showed up many times. The chain is built from TRBV7-2 and TRBJ2-7; D is unclear. This CDR3 comprises 14 residues. V was clipped by 1 base and J by 3 bases, with 10 bases between them. From germline, CDR1 is SGHTA and CDR2 FQGNSA. The chain's CDR3 is CASSLGLQIYEQYF. Written as DNA, the CDR3 is TGTGCCAGCAGCTTAGGCCTACAGATCTACGAGCAGTACTTC.

J is TRBJ1-3 and V is TRBV7-6; D is perhaps TRBD1 (6 bases). V lost 5 bases to trimming and J lost 0 bases, with 14 bases between them. The CDR3 contains 16 residues. Germline V gene sequence: CDR1 SGHVS, CDR2 FNYEAQ. As DNA, the CDR3 is TGTGCCAGCAGCCGAGGGGGTATGAGCTCTGGAAACACCATATATTTT. Amino acids: CASSRGGMSSGNTIYF.

This clonotype has ten or more counts. This chain links TRBV7-2 with TRBJ2-4; tentatively, D is TRBD2 (7 bases). Germline V gene sequence: CDR1 SGHTA, CDR2 FQGNSA. The ends were cut back, 3 bases at V and 0 bases at J, with 9 bases in the middle. CDR3 length: 15 residues. The CDR3 DNA is TGTGCCAGCAGCTTCGGGGGGCGAGCCAAAAACATTCAGTACTTC. Translating gives CASSFGGRAKNIQYF.

This clonotype has only a few counts. The chain carries TRBV7-6 and TRBJ2-7; a weak D match, TRBD1 (6 bases). The CDR3 totals 13 residues. V lost 5 bases and J lost 3, with 11 bases in between. The germline V gene has CDR1 SGHVS and CDR2 FNYEAQ. CDR3 in DNA: TGTGCCAGCAGCCAACGGACAGACTACGAGCAGTACGTC. Translating gives CASSQRTDYEQYV.

To note about this clonotype: A much larger clone is a single base away; this may be a read error. The genes are TRBV7-2 and TRBJ2-5, with D maybe TRBD1 (6 bases). The germline CDR1 and CDR2 sequences are SGHTA and FQGNSA. The CDR3 runs 13 residues. The CDR3 region has the DNA TGTGCCAGCAGCAGGTGGGAATCAGGGGACCAGCACTTC. It codes for CASSRWESGDQHF.

V usage is TRBV12-3 or TRBV12-4 and J usage is TRBJ2-3, with D unresolved. V dropped 6 bases and J dropped 2 bases, with 9 bases sitting between them. The CDR3 length is 13 residues. In DNA form, the CDR3 reads TGTGCCAGCAGGGCCCGGAACACAGATACGCAGTATTTT. Translated: CASRARNTDTQYF.

This clonotype was recorded a few times. The chain is built from TRBV24-1 and TRBJ1-1; tentatively, D is TRBD1 (6 bases). The CDR3 is made up of 15 amino acids. CDR1 is KGHDR and CDR2 is SFDVKD in the germline V gene. V gave up 5 bases and J gave up 0 bases, with 12 bases separating them. CDR3 amino acids: CATSAGGTMNTEAFF. The DNA of the CDR3 is TGTGCCACCAGTGCCGGTGGGACAATGAACACTGAAGCTTTCTTT.

The V and J genes are TRBV6-2 or TRBV6-3 and TRBJ1-5; D is unclear. V was trimmed by 2 bases and J by 3 bases, leaving 8 bases between them. The germline CDR1 and CDR2 sequences are MNHEY and SVGEGT. The CDR3 spans 14 residues. The CDR3 DNA is TGTGCCAGCAGTTACCAATCGGCCAATCAGCCCCAGCATTTT. Amino acids: CASSYQSANQPQHF.

The chain couples TRBV2 to TRBJ2-7, with 8 nucleotides matching TRBD1. Germline V lookup: CDR1 SNHLY, CDR2 FYNNEI. Unmatched junction bases numbered 4, after V lost 6 bases and J lost 3 bases. The CDR3 covers 13 residues. CDR3 sequence: CASRGTGHYEQYV. The CDR3, as DNA: TGTGCCAGCAGGGGGACAGGCCACTACGAGCAGTACGTC.

The chain is built from TRBV20-1 and TRBJ2-3, with 7 positions matching TRBD1. The V gene end was trimmed by 1 base and the J gene end by 4 bases; junction bases not matched to a gene: 5. The length of the CDR3 is 14 residues. Germline CDR1 and CDR2: DFQATT and SNEGSKA (reference sequence). For the CDR3, the DNA is TGCAGTGCTAGAGCCACACAGGGGCCAGATACGCAGTATTTT. Amino acids: CSARATQGPDTQYF.

The chain is built from TRBV14 and TRBJ2-1; D ambiguous. Germline V gene sequence: CDR1 SGHDN, CDR2 FVKESK. The V end lost 2 bases, the J end lost 0 bases, and 5 bases lay between the germline ends. This CDR3 region has 14 residues. This CDR3 is CASSQHLSYNEQFF. CDR3 DNA: TGTGCCAGCAGCCAACACCTCTCCTACAATGAGCAGTTCTTC.

This clonotype was picked up a small number of times. The chain recombines TRBV7-9 with TRBJ2-1; no clear D gene. The V gene lost 4 bases and the J gene lost 5 bases, with 15 bases spanning the gap. Looked up from germline, CDR1 is SEHNR and CDR2 is FQNEAQ (reference sequence). This CDR3 is built from 15 residues. The CDR3: CASSYPGTGHNEQFF. CDR3 sequence (DNA): TGTGCCAGCAGCTATCCTGGAACTGGGCACAATGAGCAGTTCTTC.

This chain links TRBV6-6 with TRBJ2-7, with D perhaps TRBD1 or TRBD2 (6 bases each). From germline, CDR1 is MNHNY and CDR2 SVGAGI (reference sequence). V was cut by 0 bases and J by 0 bases, with 12 bases left in between. CDR3 length equals 16 residues. CDR3 in amino acids: CASSYSKGGSSYEQYV. The CDR3 nucleotides read TGTGCCAGCAGTTACTCGAAAGGGGGGAGCTCCTACGAGCAGTACGTC.

This clonotype was picked up a small number of times. The rearrangement links TRBV11-3 to TRBJ2-7; D is undetermined. CDR1 SGHNT and CDR2 YENEEA come from the germline V gene. V dropped 5 bases and J dropped 2 bases, with 13 bases sitting between them. The CDR3 is 14 residues long. The CDR3 sequence: CASSPMNPPYEQYV. The CDR3 DNA is TGTGCCAGCAGCCCTATGAACCCCCCCTACGAGCAGTACGTC.

V gene TRBV20-1 combines with J gene TRBJ2-1; possibly TRBD2 for D (6 bases). There are 14 residues in the CDR3. V lost 1 base and J 4 bases, leaving 11 bases between the germline ends. CDR1 and CDR2 (germline): DFQATT, SNEGSKA (reference sequence). The CDR3 sequence: CSARVTGGYNEQFF. Here the CDR3 DNA reads TGCAGTGCTAGAGTTACCGGAGGGTACAATGAGCAGTTCTTC.

This clonotype was seen many times. CDR3 in amino acids: CASSLVPLMNTEAFF. CDR3 DNA: TGTGCCAGCAGCTTAGTTCCCCTGATGAACACTGAAGCTTTCTTT. This chain joins TRBV7-2 and TRBJ1-1, with D unresolved. V gave up 1 base and J gave up 0 bases, with 9 bases separating them. CDR1 is SGHTA and CDR2 is FQGNSA in the germline V gene. This CDR3 spans 15 amino acids.

This clonotype was observed at least ten times. A read error may produce the germline difference seen at one junction end. The chain links TRBV7-7 to TRBJ2-5; TRBD1 matches 9 bases. CDR1 is SSHAT, CDR2 FNYEAQ, per germline (reference sequence). The CDR3 spans 13 residues. The CDR3 sequence is CASSLGQGKTQYF. Written as DNA, the CDR3 is TGTGCTAGCAGCTTAGGACAGGGGAAGACCCAGTACTTC.

The chain has TRBV7-8 and TRBJ1-5, with unresolved D. V was pared by 9 bases and J by 0 bases, with 12 bases between. Germline V CDR1 and CDR2: SGHVS, FQNEAQ. The CDR3 length is 14 residues. CDR3 nucleotide sequence: TGTGCCAGTTCCTTAAGGTTTAGCAATCAGCCCCAGCATTTT. It translates to CASSLRFSNQPQHF. Together with reference TRBV7-8 and TRBJ1-5, the CDR3 gives the full variable domain: GAGVSQSPRYKVAKRGQDVALRCDPISGHVSLFWYQQALGQGPEFLTYFQNEAQLDKSGLPSDRFFAERPEGSVSTLKIQRTQQEDSAVYLCASSLRFSNQPQHFGDGTRLSIL.

The chain employs TRBV6-2 or TRBV6-3 and TRBJ1-2; possibly TRBD1 for D (5 bases). The CDR3 is 14 amino acids. The germline V gene has CDR1 MNHEY and CDR2 SVGEGT. The V and J ends lost 0 bases and 2 bases respectively, with 7 bases between them. The DNA of the CDR3 is TGTGCCAGCAGTTACTCGCAGGGAAACTATGGCTACACCTTC. This sequence encodes CASSYSQGNYGYTF.